The 9 T cell receptor beta chains below were found in one sample sequenced in a study of T cell responses to AZD1222 COVID-19 vaccine. Sequencing was performed with immunoSEQ multiplex PCR; in TCRdb, only in-frame clones are kept and a portion is missing. The sample lists over 110,000 clones; about nine tenths were seen once. The sample was peripheral blood, taken 28 days after the second AZD1222 dose. The receptors were sampled from an adult who received the AZD1222 COVID-19 vaccine.

V and J are TRBV18 and TRBJ1-1; D is unresolved. The V end lost 6 bases, the J end lost 12 bases, and 23 bases lay between the germline ends. The CDR3 runs 14 residues. CDR1 is KGHSH, CDR2 LQKENI, per germline. The CDR3 reads CASSQAAGQRGPFF. The CDR3 region has the DNA TGTGCCAGCTCTCAGGCCGCGGGCCAGCGCGGCCCTTTCTTT. Based on the CDR3 plus reference TRBV18 and TRBJ1-1, the full variable domain is NAGVMQNPRHLVRRRGQEARLRCSPMKGHSHVYWYRQLPEEGLKFMVYLQKENIIDESGMPKERFSAEFPKEGPSILRIQQVVRGDSAAYFCASSQAAGQRGPFFGQGTRLTVV.

This sequence joins TRBV11-2 and TRBJ1-5; TRBD1 might be the D (5 bases). CDR3 size: 13 residues. Germline V CDR1 and CDR2: SGHAT, FQNNGV. Between the trimmed V and J ends, which lost 6 bases and 5 bases, there was a span of 11 bases. Here the CDR3 reads CASSSGPDQPQHF. The DNA of the CDR3 is TGTGCCAGCAGTTCAGGGCCTGATCAGCCCCAGCATTTT.

The chain joins TRBV2 to TRBJ2-5; a possible D gene is TRBD1 (5 bases). The V gene's germline CDR1 is SNHLY and CDR2 FYNNEI. There are 16 residues in the CDR3. Deletions cut 7 bases from V and 4 bases from J, with 22 bases between. The CDR3 reads CASIRAPRALGETQYF. DNA of the CDR3: TGTGCCAGCATCAGGGCACCTCGGGCATTAGGAGAGACCCAGTACTTC.

V gene TRBV18 combines with J gene TRBJ2-1; 8 bases line up with TRBD2. The CDR3 runs 15 residues. The junction had 2 bases not matched to a gene; V was cut back by 0 bases and J by 4 bases. Germline V CDR1 and CDR2: KGHSH, LQKENI. The CDR3 DNA reads as TGTGCCAGCTCACCACCAAGCGGGAGTTACAATGAGCAGTTCTTC. It translates to CASSPPSGSYNEQFF.

The rearrangement links TRBV9 to TRBJ1-5; possibly TRBD1 for D (5 bases). V dropped 3 bases and J dropped 4 bases, with 14 bases sitting between them. Germline CDR1 and CDR2: SGDLS and YYNGEE. This CDR3 is 15 amino acids long. The CDR3 DNA sequence: TGTGCCAGCAGCGCGGGTCGAGGGGCTAATCAGCCCCAGCATTTT. Amino acids: CASSAGRGANQPQHF.

This clone was recorded only once. The CDR3 DNA sequence: TGTGCCAGCAGCTGGGGTTACACAGATACGCAGTATTTT. Translated: CASSWGYTDTQYF. J is TRBJ2-3 and V is TRBV11-3, with D uncertain. This CDR3 has 13 amino acids. Germline values: CDR1 SGHNT, CDR2 YENEEA. Between the trimmed V and J ends, which lost 4 bases and 2 bases, there was a span of 7 bases.

This rearrangement joins TRBV5-1 to TRBJ1-5; TRBD1 matches at 7 bases. CDR3 length: 15 amino acids. Germline loops: CDR1 SGHRS, CDR2 YFSETQ. The ends lost 2 bases at V and 6 bases at J; junction bases unmatched: 8. CDR3 bases: TGCGCCAGCAGCTTTGGTGACAGGGACAGTCAGCCCCAGCATTTT. Translation: CASSFGDRDSQPQHF.

CDR3 in amino acids: CASSYSKDQPQHF. The CDR3 nucleotides read TGTGCCAGCAGTTACTCAAAGGATCAGCCCCAGCATTTT. The chain employs TRBV6-6 and TRBJ1-5; D unclear. Germline V gives CDR1 MNHNY, CDR2 SVGAGI (reference sequence). Trimming took 0 bases from V and 5 from J, leaving 5 bases between them. The CDR3 is 13 residues long.

This clone appeared a single time. V is TRBV27 and J is TRBJ2-3; D is possibly TRBD2 (6 bases). Trimming cost V 2 bases and J 0 bases, with 9 bases left between them. The CDR3 runs to 15 residues. Germline V gene data show CDR1 as MNHEY and CDR2 as SMNVEV (reference sequence). CDR3: CASSLGGTSTDTQYF. Written as DNA, the CDR3 is TGTGCCAGCAGTTTAGGCGGGACTAGCACAGATACGCAGTATTTT.